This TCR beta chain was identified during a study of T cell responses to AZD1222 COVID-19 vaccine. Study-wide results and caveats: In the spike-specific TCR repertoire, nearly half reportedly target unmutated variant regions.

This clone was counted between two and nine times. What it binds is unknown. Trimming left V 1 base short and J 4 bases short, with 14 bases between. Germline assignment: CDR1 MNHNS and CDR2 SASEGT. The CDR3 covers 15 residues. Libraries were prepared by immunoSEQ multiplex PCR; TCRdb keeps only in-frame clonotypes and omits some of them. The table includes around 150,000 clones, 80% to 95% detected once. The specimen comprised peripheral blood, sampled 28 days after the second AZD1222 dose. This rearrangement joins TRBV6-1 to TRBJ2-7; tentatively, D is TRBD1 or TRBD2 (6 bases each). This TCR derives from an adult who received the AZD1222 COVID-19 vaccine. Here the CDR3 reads CASSEGGAAFYEQYF. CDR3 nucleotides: TGTGCCAGCAGTGAAGGGGGGGCGGCTTTTTACGAGCAGTACTTC.